The 19 T cell receptor beta chains in this list originate from one sample, sequenced in a study of technical replicates of blood from a few donors. Clones were read by immunoSEQ multiplex PCR, and TCRdb kept only the in-frame ones, dropping some. Counted here are 65,000 to 80,000 clones, roughly 93% occurring once; the ten biggest clones make up around 0.4%. The sequencing sample was made of T cells isolated from PBMCs. These TCRs come from a human donor in good health.

This CDR3 reads CAGGQALAGNTDTQYF. Here the CDR3 DNA reads TGTGCCGGGGGACAGGCTCTAGCGGGAAACACAGATACGCAGTATTTT. The V gene is TRBV5-4, the J gene TRBJ2-3; D is perhaps TRBD2 (9 bases). The CDR3 contains 16 residues. Trimming cost V 10 bases and J 2 bases, with 23 bases left between them. The germline gives CDR1 SGHNT, CDR2 YYREEE (reference sequence).

The chain joins TRBV5-6 to TRBJ2-7, with D possibly matching TRBD1 (6 bases). Germline CDR1 is SGHDT and CDR2 is YYEEEE. The CDR3 is 15 residues long. Trimming left V 0 bases short and J 4 bases short, with 14 bases between. The chain's CDR3 is CASSLVTGGKYEQYF. CDR3 DNA sequence: TGTGCCAGCAGCTTGGTGACTGGGGGCAAGTACGAGCAGTACTTC.

The chain carries TRBV5-4 and TRBJ1-1; 8 nucleotides line up with TRBD1. CDR3 length equals 15 residues. The V segment lost 4 bases and the J segment 1 base; nucleotides outside the gene matches: 6. Germline loops: CDR1 SGHNT, CDR2 YYREEE (reference sequence). The CDR3: CASSAYRGANTEAFF. The DNA for the CDR3 is TGTGCCAGCAGCGCATACAGGGGGGCGAACACTGAAGCTTTCTTT.

The CDR3 loop is CASSSRDTTSPYEQYF. The CDR3 DNA reads TGTGCCAGCAGCAGTCGGGACACCACTAGTCCCTACGAGCAGTACTTC. The V and J genes are TRBV9 and TRBJ2-7; D may be TRBD1 (6 bases). This CDR3 region has 16 residues. Germline V lookup: CDR1 SGDLS, CDR2 YYNGEE. V was pared by 4 bases and J by 2 bases, with 19 bases between.

V gene TRBV4-3 combines with J gene TRBJ1-5; D gene uncertain. V lost 0 bases to trimming and J lost 2 bases, with 14 bases between them. Germline lookup yields CDR1 LGHNA and CDR2 YSLEER. The CDR3 totals 17 residues. The CDR3 region is CASSQDSSGNGNQPQHF. The CDR3 DNA follows: TGCGCCAGCAGCCAAGATTCCTCGGGGAACGGCAATCAGCCCCAGCATTTT.

This clone was observed a single time. This chain connects TRBV27 to TRBJ1-2, with 12 nucleotides matching TRBD1. Per germline, CDR1 MNHEY and CDR2 SMNVEV (reference sequence). The trim removed 0 bases at V and 10 bases at J, leaving 9 bases unmatched. This CDR3 region has 16 residues. The CDR3 loop is CASSLSLWDRGRNYTF. CDR3 DNA sequence: TGTGCCAGCAGTTTATCGCTTTGGGACAGGGGGCGAAACTACACCTTC.

The rearrangement uses TRBV6-6 and TRBJ2-5; 8 bases fit TRBD1. Looked up from germline, CDR1 is MNHNY and CDR2 is SVGAGI (reference sequence). The CDR3 has 16 residues. The V segment lost 3 bases and the J segment 4 bases; nucleotides outside the gene matches: 10. The CDR3 coding sequence is TGTGCCAGCAGTTATCGAAAGGGCAGGGGGCCAGAGACCCAGTACTTC. Encoded protein: CASSYRKGRGPETQYF.

The genes are TRBV7-2 and TRBJ1-1; D is unclear. CDR3 length: 16 amino acids. The germline V gene encodes CDR1 SGHTA and CDR2 FQGNSA. V lost 1 base, J lost 5 bases, and 17 bases lay in between. CDR3 sequence (DNA): TGTGCCAGCAGCTTAGTAGGAGCTCTTGTTGGGACTGAAGCTTTCTTT. Amino acids: CASSLVGALVGTEAFF.

The chain employs TRBV30 and TRBJ1-1; 8 positions match TRBD1. Germline lookup yields CDR1 GTSNPN and CDR2 SVGIG (reference sequence). CDR3 length: 11 amino acids. V trimming: 8 bases; J trimming: 5 bases; junction bases outside the gene matches: 4. The CDR3 spells CAGQGGTEAFF. CDR3 DNA sequence: TGTGCCGGACAGGGTGGGACTGAAGCTTTCTTT. Together with reference TRBV30 and TRBJ1-1, the CDR3 gives the full variable domain: SQTIHQWPATLVQPVGSPLSLECTVEGTSNPNLYWYRQAAGRGLQLLFYSVGIGQISSEVPQNLSASRPQDRQFILSSKKLLLSDSGFYLCAGQGGTEAFFGQGTRLTVV.

This chain links TRBV28 with TRBJ1-1; 11 bases align to TRBD1. The germline V gene encodes CDR1 MDHEN and CDR2 SYDVKM. The CDR3 is 15 amino acids. The J segment lost 5 bases and the V segment lost 6 bases, leaving 8 bases of the junction unmatched. The CDR3 DNA follows: TGTGCCAGCAGGGCACGGACAGGGGGCCGGACTGAAGCTTTCTTT. Amino acid sequence: CASRARTGGRTEAFF.

This clone occurred once. The V call is TRBV5-6, the J call TRBJ2-7; the match to TRBD2 covers 7 bases. V shed 4 bases, J shed 0 bases, and the junction held 4 bases outside the gene matches. The CDR3 sequence is 14 residues long. The germline CDR1 and CDR2 sequences are SGHDT and YYEEEE. The CDR3 here is CASSGSGYSYEQYF. For the CDR3, the DNA is TGTGCCAGCAGCGGTAGCGGGTACTCCTACGAGCAGTACTTC.

This chain connects TRBV10-2 to TRBJ1-2; D is possibly TRBD1 (5 bases). The CDR3 is made up of 13 amino acids. Trimming pared 6 bases from V and 9 bases from J, leaving 17 bases between. Per the germline V gene, CDR1 is WSHSY and CDR2 is SAAADI. CDR3: CASRPGGDSSYTF. DNA for the CDR3: TGCGCCAGCAGGCCGGGGGGAGATAGTAGCTACACCTTC.

CDR3 sequence: CASSDRDRASYEQYF. The CDR3 DNA is TGTGCCAGCAGTGACCGGGACAGAGCCTCCTACGAGCAGTACTTC. This rearrangement joins TRBV6-1 to TRBJ2-7; TRBD1 matches 7 bases. J gave up 0 bases and V 3 bases, and 5 bases lay outside the gene matches. The CDR3 runs 15 residues. Per the germline V gene, CDR1 is MNHNS and CDR2 is SASEGT.

This chain joins TRBV14 and TRBJ1-1; D is undetermined. Germline V gene lookup returns CDR1 SGHDN and CDR2 FVKESK. The CDR3 contains 11 residues. The V end lost 2 bases, the J end lost 8 bases, and 6 bases lay between the germline ends. This CDR3 reads CASSQSLEAFF. The DNA of the CDR3 is TGTGCCAGCAGCCAAAGTCTAGAAGCTTTCTTT. The complete variable domain, with remaining parts taken from reference TRBV14 and TRBJ1-1, reads EAGVTQFPSHSVIEKGQTVTLRCDPISGHDNLYWYRRVMGKEIKFLLHFVKESKQDESGMPNNRFLAERTGGTYSTLKVQPAELEDSGVYFCASSQSLEAFFGQGTRLTVV.

The V and J genes are TRBV29-1 and TRBJ1-5; D gene unclear. The V gene's germline CDR1 is SQVTM and CDR2 ANQGSEA. V was clipped by 5 bases and J by 5 bases, with 10 bases between them. The CDR3 is 12 amino acids. This chain's CDR3 is CSVRHLDQPQHF. CDR3 bases: TGCAGCGTTAGACACCTTGATCAGCCCCAGCATTTT. Drawing the rest from reference TRBV29-1 and TRBJ1-5, the complete variable domain is SAVISQKPSRDICQRGTSLTIQCQVDSQVTMMFWYRQQPGQSLTLIATANQGSEATYESGFVIDKFPISRPNLTFSTLTVSNMSPEDSSIYLCSVRHLDQPQHFGDGTRLSIL.

This chain links TRBV11-2 with TRBJ2-1, with TRBD2 matching over 9 bases. Per germline, CDR1 SGHAT and CDR2 FQNNGV. The junction had 9 bases not matched to a gene; V was cut back by 1 base and J by 8 bases. This CDR3 comprises 16 residues. CDR3 sequence (DNA): TGTGCCAGCAGCTTAGTTACCCTAGCGGGATCTGATGAGCAGTTCTTC. Protein product: CASSLVTLAGSDEQFF.

CDR3 nucleotide sequence: TGTGCCAGCAGCACCCCTCCGGGACTAGCGTATACCTACGAGCAGTACTTC. It yields the protein CASSTPPGLAYTYEQYF. This chain links TRBV28 with TRBJ2-7, with TRBD2 identical over 10 bases. This CDR3 is 17 amino acids long. The V and J ends lost 6 bases and 2 bases, in that order; junction bases with no gene match: 13. Germline V gene lookup returns CDR1 MDHEN and CDR2 SYDVKM.

This clone was observed once. The genes are TRBV27 and TRBJ2-2; D possibly corresponds to TRBD2 (6 bases). Germline values: CDR1 MNHEY, CDR2 SMNVEV (reference sequence). The CDR3 sequence is 13 residues long. The CDR3 DNA sequence: TGTGCGGTTGGAGGGTCGAACACCGGGGAGCTGTTTTTT. The encoded protein is CAVGGSNTGELFF.

CDR3 loop: CASSVDRRASGNNEQFF. The DNA for the CDR3 is TGTGCCAGCAGCGTAGACAGAAGGGCTAGCGGAAACAATGAGCAGTTCTTC. V gene TRBV5-6 combines with J gene TRBJ2-1, with TRBD2 matching over 7 bases. This CDR3 comprises 17 residues. Germline V gene sequence: CDR1 SGHDT, CDR2 YYEEEE. V lost 4 bases and J lost 5; bases outside the gene matches: 15.